This T cell receptor (beta chain) was obtained from a study of regulatory T cells in long-lasting Graves disease. The time point: newly diagnosed GD, antithyroid drugs for less than 3 months. Extracted RNA from PBMCs served as the source of the TCR library. Of note for this clonotype: Its antigen is still unknown.

Whole-study findings and limits: Among the persistent patients, 2,741 public clonotypes were shared, more than the roughly 900 shared among new patients.

Building the TCR beta libraries relied on iRepertoire HTBI primers, and CDR3 regions underwent Arm-PCR. TCRdb processed the multiplex PCR reads anew with MiXCR; each CDR3 protein has one entry. The table lists some 400,000 distinct CDR3 sequences, about 15% of them singletons. Trimming cost V 0 bases and J 7 bases, with 15 bases left between them. The CDR3 totals 15 residues. Per germline, CDR1 SGHVS and CDR2 FQNEAQ. These data were also reused for a study on T cells in Graves' hyperthyroidism and ophthalmopathy.

This chain joins TRBV7-8 and TRBJ1-1; D may be TRBD1 (6 bases). This receptor was taken from a woman in her thirties with Graves disease. The source was peripheral blood mononuclear cells (PBMCs), collected at new diagnosis, from a patient treated with antithyroid drugs. The CDR3 spells CASSLAGGGEGEAFF. The CDR3 DNA follows: TGTGCCAGCAGCTTAGCCGGAGGGGGGGAAGGTGAAGCTTTCTTT.